The clone carrying this T cell receptor beta chain showed up just a few times. This sample is drawn from a study of blood T cell repertoires in COVID-19. Study-wide context: Samples representing acute and convalescent COVID-19 were sourced from the United States, Italy and Spain. From T cells, B-cell-depleted T cells, or PBMCs came the material, which was cDNA or gDNA.

The CDR3 loop spans 14 amino acids. CDR1 and CDR2 (germline): ENHRY, SYGVKD. V lost 4 bases and J 6 bases, leaving 12 bases between the germline ends. Authors' methods: Amplification of reference gene primers provided the estimated nucleated cell counts. Repertoires were generated with immunoSEQ multiplex PCR, while TCRdb's copy carries only in-frame clones and drops some. V, J and clone size are those of that table, while D and trimming were read from the DNA. The sample records 200,000 to 250,000 clones, approximately 80% being singletons. The clonotype comes from a woman of 80 years or more with active or convalescent COVID-19. Sequencing used peripheral blood. This chain joins TRBV10-3 and TRBJ2-2; D unresolved. This CDR3 reads CAISGTSRAGELFF. DNA for the CDR3: TGTGCCATCAGTGGTACCAGTCGGGCCGGGGAGCTGTTTTTT.